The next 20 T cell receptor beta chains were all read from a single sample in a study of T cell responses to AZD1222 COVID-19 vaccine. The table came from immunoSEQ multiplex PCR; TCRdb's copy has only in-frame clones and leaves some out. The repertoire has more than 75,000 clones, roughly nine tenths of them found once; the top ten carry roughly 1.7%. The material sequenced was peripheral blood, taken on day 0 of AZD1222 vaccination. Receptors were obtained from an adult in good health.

This CDR3 is CASNLDATNEKLFF. CDR3 DNA: TGTGCCAGCAATTTAGACGCAACTAATGAAAAACTGTTTTTT. This sequence joins TRBV2 and TRBJ1-4; D gene uncertain. The CDR3 runs to 14 residues. CDR1 SNHLY and CDR2 FYNNEI come from the germline V gene. Trimming removed 7 bases from V and 0 bases from J, with 9 bases in between. The full variable domain, completed using reference TRBV2 and TRBJ1-4, is EPEVTQTPSHQVTQMGQEVILRCVPISNHLYFYWYRQILGQKVEFLVSFYNNEISEKSEIFDDQFSVERPDGSNFTLKIRSTKLEDSAMYFCASNLDATNEKLFFGSGTQLSVL.

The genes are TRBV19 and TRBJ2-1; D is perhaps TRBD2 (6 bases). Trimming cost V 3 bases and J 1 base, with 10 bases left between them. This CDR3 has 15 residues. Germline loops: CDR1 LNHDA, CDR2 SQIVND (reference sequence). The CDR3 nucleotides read TGTGCCAGTAGTATGGCCGGGACTTCCTACAATGAGCAGTTCTTC. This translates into CASSMAGTSYNEQFF.

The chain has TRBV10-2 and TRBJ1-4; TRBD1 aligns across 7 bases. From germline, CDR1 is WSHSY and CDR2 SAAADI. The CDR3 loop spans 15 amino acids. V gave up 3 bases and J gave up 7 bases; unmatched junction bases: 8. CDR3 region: CASSDGTVMGEKLFF. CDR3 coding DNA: TGCGCCAGCAGTGACGGGACAGTCATGGGTGAAAAACTGTTTTTT.

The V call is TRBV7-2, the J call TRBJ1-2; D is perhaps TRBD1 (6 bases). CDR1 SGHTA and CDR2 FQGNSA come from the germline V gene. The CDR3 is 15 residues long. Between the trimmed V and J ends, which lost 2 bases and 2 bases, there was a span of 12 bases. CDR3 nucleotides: TGTGCCAGCAGCTTAATTGCAGGGGTAAACTATGGCTACACCTTC. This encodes CASSLIAGVNYGYTF.

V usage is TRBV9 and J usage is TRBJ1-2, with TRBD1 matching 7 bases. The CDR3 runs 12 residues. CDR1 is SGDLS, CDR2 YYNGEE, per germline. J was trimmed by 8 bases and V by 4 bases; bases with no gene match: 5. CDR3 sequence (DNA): TGTGCCAGCAGCCCGGCGGGACAGGGCTACACCTTC. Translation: CASSPAGQGYTF.

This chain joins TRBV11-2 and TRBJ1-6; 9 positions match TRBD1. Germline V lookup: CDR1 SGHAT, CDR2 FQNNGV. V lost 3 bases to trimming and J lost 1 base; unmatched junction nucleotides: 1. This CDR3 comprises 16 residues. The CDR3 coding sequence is TGTGCCAGCAGCTTGACAGGGGGGTCCTATAATTCACCCCTCCACTTT. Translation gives CASSLTGGSYNSPLHF.

The CDR3 spells CASSKCPPGREGNEQFF. CDR3 coding DNA: TGTGCCAGCAGCAAATGCCCGCCGGGACGGGAAGGCAATGAGCAGTTCTTC. The chain joins TRBV21-1 to TRBJ2-1. TRBV21-1 is a documented pseudogene. The length of the CDR3 is 17 residues.

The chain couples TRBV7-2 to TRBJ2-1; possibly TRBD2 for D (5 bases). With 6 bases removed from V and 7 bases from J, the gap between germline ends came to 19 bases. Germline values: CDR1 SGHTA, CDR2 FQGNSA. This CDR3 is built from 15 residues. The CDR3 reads CASRPGPGGLNEQFF. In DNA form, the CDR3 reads TGTGCCAGCAGGCCTGGACCCGGCGGGCTAAATGAGCAGTTCTTC. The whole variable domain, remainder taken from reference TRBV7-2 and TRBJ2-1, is GAGVSQSPSNKVTEKGKDVELRCDPISGHTALYWYRQSLGQGLEFLIYFQGNSAPDKSGLPSDRFSAERTGGSVSTLTIQRTQQEDSAVYLCASRPGPGGLNEQFFGPGTRLTVL.

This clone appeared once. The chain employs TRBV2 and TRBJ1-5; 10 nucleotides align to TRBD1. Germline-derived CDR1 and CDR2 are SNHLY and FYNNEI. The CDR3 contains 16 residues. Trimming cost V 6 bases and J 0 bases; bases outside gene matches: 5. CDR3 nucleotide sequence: TGTGCCAGCAGGAGGGACAGGGGTTTTAGCAATCAGCCCCAGCATTTT. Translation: CASRRDRGFSNQPQHF.

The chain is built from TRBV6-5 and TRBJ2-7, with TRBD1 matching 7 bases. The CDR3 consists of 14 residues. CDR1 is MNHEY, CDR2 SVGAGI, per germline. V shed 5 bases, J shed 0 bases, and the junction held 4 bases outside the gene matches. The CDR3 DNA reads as TGTGCCAGCAGTAACACAGGGGTCTCCTACGAGCAGTACTTC. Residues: CASSNTGVSYEQYF.

The DNA of the CDR3 is TGCGCCAGCAGCCAAGATCAGACAGACCGTTATGGCTACACCTTC. Translated: CASSQDQTDRYGYTF. The chain has TRBV4-1 and TRBJ1-2, with D possibly matching TRBD1 (5 bases). CDR1 and CDR2 from the germline V gene are MGHRA and YSYEKL. This CDR3 has 15 amino acids. V lost 0 bases and J 5 bases, leaving 13 bases between the germline ends.

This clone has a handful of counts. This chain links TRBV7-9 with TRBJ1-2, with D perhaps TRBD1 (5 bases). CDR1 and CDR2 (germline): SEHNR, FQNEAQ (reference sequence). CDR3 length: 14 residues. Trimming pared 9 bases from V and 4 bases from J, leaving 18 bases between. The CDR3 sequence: CASQTMGQPYGYTF. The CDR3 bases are TGTGCCAGTCAAACCATGGGGCAGCCCTATGGCTACACCTTC.

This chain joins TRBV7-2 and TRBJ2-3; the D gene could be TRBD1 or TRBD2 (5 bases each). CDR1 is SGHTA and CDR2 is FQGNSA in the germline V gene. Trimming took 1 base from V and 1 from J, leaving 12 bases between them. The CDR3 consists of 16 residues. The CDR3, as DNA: TGTGCCAGCAGCTTAGAGGGGCGGGCGGGCACAGATACGCAGTATTTT. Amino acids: CASSLEGRAGTDTQYF.

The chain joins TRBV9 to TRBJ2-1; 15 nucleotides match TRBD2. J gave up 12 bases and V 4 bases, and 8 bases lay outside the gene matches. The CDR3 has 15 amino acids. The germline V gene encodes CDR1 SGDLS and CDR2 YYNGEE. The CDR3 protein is CASSRAGLAGGGQFF. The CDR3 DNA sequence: TGTGCCAGCAGCCGCGCGGGACTAGCGGGGGGCGGGCAGTTCTTC. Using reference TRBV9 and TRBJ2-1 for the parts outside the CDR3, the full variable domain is DSGVTQTPKHLITATGQRVTLRCSPRSGDLSVYWYQQSLDQGLQFLIQYYNGEERAKGNILERFSAQQFPDLHSELNLSSLELGDSALYFCASSRAGLAGGGQFFGPGTRLTVL.

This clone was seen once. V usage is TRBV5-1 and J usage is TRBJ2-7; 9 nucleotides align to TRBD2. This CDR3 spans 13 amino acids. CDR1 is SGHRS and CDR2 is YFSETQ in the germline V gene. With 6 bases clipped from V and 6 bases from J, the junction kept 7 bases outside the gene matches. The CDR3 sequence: CASTSGLASEQYF. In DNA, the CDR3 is TGCGCCAGCACGTCCGGACTAGCGTCCGAGCAGTACTTC.

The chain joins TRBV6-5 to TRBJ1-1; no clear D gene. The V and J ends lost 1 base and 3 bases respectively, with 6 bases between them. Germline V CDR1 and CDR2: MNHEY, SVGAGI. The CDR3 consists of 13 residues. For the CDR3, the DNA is TGTGCCAGCAGTTACTTACAACACACTGAAGCTTTCTTT. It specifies CASSYLQHTEAFF.

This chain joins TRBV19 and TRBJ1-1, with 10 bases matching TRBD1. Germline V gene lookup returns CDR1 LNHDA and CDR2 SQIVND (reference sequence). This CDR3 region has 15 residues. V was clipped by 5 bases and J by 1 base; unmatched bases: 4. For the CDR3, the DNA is TGTGCCAGTAGTGCCGGGGACAGGGGGAACACTGAAGCTTTCTTT. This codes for CASSAGDRGNTEAFF.

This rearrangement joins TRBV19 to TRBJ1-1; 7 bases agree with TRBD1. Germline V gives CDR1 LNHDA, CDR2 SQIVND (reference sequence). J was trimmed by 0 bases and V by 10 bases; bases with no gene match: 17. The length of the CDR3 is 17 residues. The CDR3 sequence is CATQRGTVGRVNTEAFF. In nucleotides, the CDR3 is TGTGCCACCCAAAGGGGGACAGTGGGACGGGTGAACACTGAAGCTTTCTTT.

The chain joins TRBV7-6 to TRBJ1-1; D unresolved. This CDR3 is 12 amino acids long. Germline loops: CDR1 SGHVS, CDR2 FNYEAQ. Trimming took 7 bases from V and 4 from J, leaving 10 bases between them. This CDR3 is CASMTSGTEAFF. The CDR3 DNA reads TGTGCCAGCATGACATCCGGCACTGAAGCTTTCTTT.

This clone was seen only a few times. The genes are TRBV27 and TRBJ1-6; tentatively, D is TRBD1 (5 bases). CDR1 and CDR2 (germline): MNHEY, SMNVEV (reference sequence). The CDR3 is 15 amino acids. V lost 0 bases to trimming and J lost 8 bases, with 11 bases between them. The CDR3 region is CASSLSGGRHSPLHF. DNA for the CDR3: TGTGCCAGCAGTTTATCGGGGGGGAGGCATTCACCCCTCCACTTT.